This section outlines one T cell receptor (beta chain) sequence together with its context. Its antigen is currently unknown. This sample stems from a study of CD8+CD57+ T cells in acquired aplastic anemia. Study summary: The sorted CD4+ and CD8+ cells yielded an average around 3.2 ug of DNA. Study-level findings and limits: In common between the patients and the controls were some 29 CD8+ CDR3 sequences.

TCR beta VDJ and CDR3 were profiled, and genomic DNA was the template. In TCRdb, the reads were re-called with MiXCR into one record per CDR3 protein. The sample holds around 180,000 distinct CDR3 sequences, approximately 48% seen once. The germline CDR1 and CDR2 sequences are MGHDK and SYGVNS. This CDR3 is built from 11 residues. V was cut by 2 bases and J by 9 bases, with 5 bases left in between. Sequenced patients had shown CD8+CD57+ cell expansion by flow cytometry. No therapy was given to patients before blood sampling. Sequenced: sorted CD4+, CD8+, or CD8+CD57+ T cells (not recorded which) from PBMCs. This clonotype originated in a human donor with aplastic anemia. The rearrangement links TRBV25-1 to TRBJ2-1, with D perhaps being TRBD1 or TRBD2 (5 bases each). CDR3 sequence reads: CASSEGGEQFF. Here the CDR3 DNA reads TGTGCCAGCAGTGAAGGGGGTGAGCAGTTCTTC. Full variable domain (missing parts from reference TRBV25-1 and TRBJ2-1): EADIYQTPRYLVIGTGKKITLECSQTMGHDKMYWYQQDPGMELHLIHYSYGVNSTEKGDLSSESTVSRIRTEHFPLTLESARPSHTSQYLCASSEGGEQFFGPGTRLTVL.